The sequence of this T cell receptor (beta chain) was determined in a study of blood T cell repertoires in COVID-19. About the research overall: Samples came from the United States, Italy and Spain, spanning acute and convalescent COVID-19. The cDNA or gDNA used as material had been derived from T cells, B-cell-depleted T cells, or PBMCs.

CDR1 is MNHEY, CDR2 SVGAGI, per germline. Trimming pared 6 bases from V and 5 bases from J, leaving 16 bases between. The CDR3 length is 14 residues. The assay was immunoSEQ multiplex PCR, and TCRdb's table has in-frame clones only and misses some. Of tens of thousands of clones listed, roughly 87% were seen once; the top ten hold 15%. This receptor was taken from a male donor with acute or convalescent COVID-19. V and J are TRBV6-5 and TRBJ1-1; TRBD1 is a possible D gene (5 bases). The specimen sequenced was peripheral blood. The CDR3 is CASRTTEYRTEAFF. CDR3 sequence (DNA): TGTGCCAGCAGAACGACAGAGTACCGAACTGAAGCTTTCTTT.